The next 27 T cell receptor beta chains were all read from a single sample in a study of beta chain features in type 1 diabetes (dated by TCRdb to about 2018). The library was prepared using the immunoSEQ multiplex PCR assay. All of the isolated RNA was reverse transcribed with the High Capacity cDNA Reverse Transcription Kit, so expressed TCRB transcripts were sequenced. The source is immuneACCESS, and TCRdb retained only in-frame sequences with V and J called. Part of the clones is not carried over; for the studies checked, unresolved V genes explain less than half of this, and the remainder is unexplained. The sample table holds over 100,000 clones, of which 30% to 50% were seen once. The top ten constitute more than 0.06% of the sample. The specimen was stem cell memory CD4+ T cells from blood. The cell subset or site label on this specimen signifies: stem cell-like memory CD4+ T cells. The receptors were sampled from a woman between 18 and 29 years old in good health.

This clone was observed a few times. The chain uses TRBV6-1 and TRBJ2-1; D is undetermined. Germline CDR1 is MNHNS and CDR2 is SASEGT. CDR3 length: 12 residues. With 11 bases removed from V and 2 bases from J, the gap between germline ends came to 10 bases. CDR3 residues: CALRRTYNEQFF. The CDR3 DNA is TGTGCCCTTAGGCGGACCTACAATGAGCAGTTCTTC.

The chain joins TRBV6-6 to TRBJ2-7, with 12 bases lining up with TRBD2. V lost 6 bases and J lost 3; bases outside the gene matches: 6. Germline CDR1 reads MNHNY; CDR2 reads SVGAGI (reference sequence). The CDR3 length is 15 residues. The CDR3 DNA reads as TGTGCCAGCAGGGAAGGGACTAGCGGGCACTACGAGCAGTACTTC. Translating gives CASREGTSGHYEQYF.

This clone was detected a few times. The rearrangement uses TRBV7-9 and TRBJ2-7; a weak D match, TRBD2 (7 bases). Germline loops: CDR1 SEHNR, CDR2 FQNEAQ (reference sequence). The V end lost 4 bases, the J end lost 3 bases, and 16 bases lay between the germline ends. The CDR3 contains 15 residues. The DNA of the CDR3 is TGTGCCAGCAGCTATCTAGGGGGGGACGGCTACGAGCAGTACTTC. Its translation is CASSYLGGDGYEQYF.

This clone has just a few counts. The chain couples TRBV28 to TRBJ2-4; 7 bases are shared with TRBD1. The CDR3 covers 18 residues. Losses at the gene ends were 3 bases for V and 0 bases for J; bases not matched to a gene: 11. The germline V gene has CDR1 MDHEN and CDR2 SYDVKM. CDR3 loop: CASSFGTAARQAKNIQYF. The CDR3, as DNA: TGTGCCAGCAGTTTTGGGACAGCTGCTCGCCAAGCCAAAAACATTCAGTACTTC.

This clone was seen a handful of times. V is TRBV25-1 and J is TRBJ2-3; 11 bases agree with TRBD2. The trim removed 7 bases at V and 1 base at J, leaving 4 bases unmatched. CDR3 length: 15 amino acids. In germline, CDR1 is MGHDK, CDR2 SYGVNS. CDR3 sequence reads: CASTSGLAGTDTQYF. The CDR3 DNA reads TGTGCCAGCACTTCGGGACTAGCGGGCACAGATACGCAGTATTTT.

This clone was seen more than once but under ten times. This rearrangement joins TRBV6-6 to TRBJ1-5, with TRBD1 identical over 8 bases. The V gene end was trimmed by 11 bases and the J gene end by 2 bases; junction bases not matched to a gene: 5. Germline V lookup: CDR1 MNHNY, CDR2 SVGAGI (reference sequence). The CDR3 is 13 residues long. Written as DNA, the CDR3 is TGTGCCGCGGACAGGGTCGGCAATCAGCCCCAGCATTTT. Amino acids: CAADRVGNQPQHF.

This clone was picked up a small number of times. The rearrangement uses TRBV9 and TRBJ2-1; D remains ambiguous. The CDR3 runs to 12 residues. Germline values: CDR1 SGDLS, CDR2 YYNGEE. Trimming took off 2 bases at V and 5 bases at J, with 5 bases between the two ends. DNA of the CDR3: TGTGCCAGCAGCGTCCTTAACAATGAGCAGTTCTTC. Amino acid sequence: CASSVLNNEQFF.

The CDR3 is CAWSHAGTGGYEQYF. Written as DNA, the CDR3 is TGTGCCTGGAGCCACGCCGGGACAGGGGGATACGAGCAGTACTTC. The chain uses TRBV30 and TRBJ2-7; 11 bases are shared with TRBD1. The germline V gene encodes CDR1 GTSNPN and CDR2 SVGIG (reference sequence). This CDR3 is 15 amino acids long. V was clipped by 3 bases and J by 4 bases; unmatched bases: 8.

This rearrangement joins TRBV18 to TRBJ1-1; possibly TRBD1 for D (6 bases). V was shortened by 0 bases and J by 4 bases, with 12 bases between the two germline ends. The CDR3 spans 15 residues. Germline CDR1 KGHSH, CDR2 LQKENI. This CDR3 is CASSPPEGGFTEAFF. The CDR3 region has the DNA TGTGCCAGCTCACCACCAGAAGGGGGATTCACTGAAGCTTTCTTT.

The chain joins TRBV7-3 to TRBJ2-1; D perhaps matches TRBD1 (5 bases). This CDR3 is built from 15 residues. V was shortened by 6 bases and J by 0 bases, with 12 bases between the two germline ends. CDR1 is SGHTA and CDR2 is FQGTGA in the germline V gene. DNA of the CDR3: TGTGCCAGCAGGGTCACAGGAAGCTCCTACAATGAGCAGTTCTTC. It translates to CASRVTGSSYNEQFF.

The chain uses TRBV21-1 and TRBJ1-2. TRBV21-1 is recorded as a pseudogene. The CDR3 contains 12 residues. The CDR3 loop is CASKRSLCGYTF. CDR3 DNA sequence: TGTGCCAGCAAACGGAGTCTCTGTGGCTACACCTTC.

This clone was recorded a few times. The identical CDR3 is also encoded by other nucleotide sequences in the sample. The V and J genes are TRBV29-1 and TRBJ2-1; TRBD2 aligns across 10 bases. The germline gives CDR1 SQVTM, CDR2 ANQGSEA. V gave up 6 bases and J gave up 2 bases; unmatched junction bases: 16. The CDR3 is made up of 18 amino acids. The CDR3 loop reads CSVEGAPSLAGAYNEQFF. The CDR3 coding sequence is TGCAGCGTGGAGGGGGCGCCTAGCCTAGCGGGGGCCTACAATGAGCAGTTCTTC.

The chain links TRBV29-1 to TRBJ1-2; D perhaps matches TRBD1 (5 bases). V dropped 5 bases and J dropped 5 bases, with 9 bases sitting between them. CDR1 and CDR2 from the germline V gene are SQVTM and ANQGSEA. The CDR3 is 11 amino acids. CDR3: CSVLGGYGYTF. CDR3 coding DNA: TGCAGCGTTCTCGGGGGTTATGGCTACACCTTC.

This chain connects TRBV7-2 to TRBJ2-7; D is possibly TRBD2 (6 bases). The CDR3 runs to 16 residues. The V gene lost 1 base and the J gene lost 7 bases, with 20 bases spanning the gap. CDR1 is SGHTA, CDR2 FQGNSA, per germline. This CDR3 is CASSLEARDLPQEQYF. The CDR3 DNA reads as TGTGCCAGCAGCTTAGAGGCGCGGGACCTGCCACAGGAGCAGTACTTC.

V gene TRBV27 combines with J gene TRBJ2-7; D not resolved. Germline V gives CDR1 MNHEY, CDR2 SMNVEV (reference sequence). The CDR3 loop spans 15 amino acids. Trimming removed 4 bases at V and 0 bases at J, with 13 bases between. For the CDR3, the DNA is TGTGCCAGCAGTTCCCTAGGTCGAGCCTCCTACGAGCAGTACTTC. It encodes CASSSLGRASYEQYF.

This chain joins TRBV4-3 and TRBJ2-5; no reliable D call. The end of the DNA aligns better with TRBJ2-7, so the J call may be wrong. There are 17 residues in the CDR3. The germline CDR1 and CDR2 sequences are LGHNA and YSLEER. The CDR3 region is CASSQDPGPRVSYEQYF. In DNA form, the CDR3 reads TGCGCCAGCAGCCAAGATCCCGGCCCCCGGGTCTCCTACGAGCAGTACTTC.

The chain has TRBV15 and TRBJ2-3; TRBD2 aligns across 9 bases. CDR3 size: 17 residues. Germline CDR1 LNHNV, CDR2 YYDKDF (reference sequence). J lost 5 bases, V lost 1 base, and 10 bases had no gene match. The CDR3 region has the DNA TGTGCCACCAGCAGAGCCCAGTTAGCGGGAGCGGGAGATACGCAGTATTTT. Translation: CATSRAQLAGAGDTQYF.

The chain combines TRBV6-4 with TRBJ2-1; D is unresolved. Germline V gene data show CDR1 as MRHNA and CDR2 as SNTAGT. V lost 2 bases and J lost 4, with 3 bases in between. The CDR3 is made up of 12 amino acids. The CDR3 loop reads CASSDQYNEQFF. For the CDR3, the DNA is TGTGCCAGCAGTGACCAGTACAATGAGCAGTTCTTC.

V is TRBV30 and J is TRBJ1-5; perhaps TRBD1 as D (5 bases). V was cut by 0 bases and J by 7 bases, with 10 bases left in between. The germline V gene has CDR1 GTSNPN and CDR2 SVGIG (reference sequence). This CDR3 has 13 amino acids. In nucleotides, the CDR3 is TGTGCCTGGAGTGTACAGGTTGGGCAGCCCCAGCATTTT. This sequence encodes CAWSVQVGQPQHF.

This clone was seen only once. The chain has TRBV5-5 and TRBJ2-1; D perhaps matches TRBD2 (5 bases). Germline V gene sequence: CDR1 SGHKS, CDR2 YYEKEE (reference sequence). V lost 2 bases to trimming and J lost 4 bases, with 16 bases between them. The CDR3 sequence is 16 residues long. DNA of the CDR3: TGTGCCAGCAGCTTACTACTAGTCTCCCCTTACAATGAGCAGTTCTTC. It is translated as CASSLLLVSPYNEQFF.

The chain combines TRBV7-9 with TRBJ1-5; 8 bases map to TRBD1. This CDR3 region has 16 residues. Losses at the gene ends were 0 bases for V and 7 bases for J; bases not matched to a gene: 8. CDR1 is SEHNR, CDR2 FQNEAQ, per germline (reference sequence). The CDR3 nucleotides are TGTGCCAGCAGCTTAGCGTATACAGGGGGTGGGCAGCCCCAGCATTTT. Amino acid sequence: CASSLAYTGGGQPQHF.

This chain connects TRBV11-2 to TRBJ2-6; weak D call: TRBD2 (6 bases). The CDR3 covers 16 residues. V was shortened by 5 bases and J by 1 base, with 12 bases between the two germline ends. Germline values: CDR1 SGHAT, CDR2 FQNNGV. The CDR3: CASSPRSGSGANVLTF. CDR3 DNA: TGTGCCAGCAGCCCCAGGAGCGGGTCTGGGGCCAACGTCCTGACTTTC.

This clone has just a few counts. This chain connects TRBV29-1 to TRBJ2-1; 7 nucleotides line up with TRBD1. The CDR3 is 17 amino acids. The germline gives CDR1 SQVTM, CDR2 ANQGSEA. J gave up 2 bases and V 4 bases, and 14 bases lay outside the gene matches. CDR3 sequence: CSVGPDRALNPYNEQFF. Here the CDR3 DNA reads TGCAGCGTTGGCCCCGACAGGGCCCTGAATCCCTACAATGAGCAGTTCTTC.

The chain joins TRBV7-2 to TRBJ1-1, with TRBD1 as a possible D gene (6 bases). Per germline, CDR1 SGHTA and CDR2 FQGNSA. Trimming took off 0 bases at V and 5 bases at J, with 13 bases between the two ends. The CDR3 has 15 amino acids. The CDR3 loop reads CASSLAGGRGTEAFF. The DNA for the CDR3 is TGTGCCAGCAGCTTAGCAGGGGGAAGAGGGACTGAAGCTTTCTTT.

This chain links TRBV6-6 with TRBJ2-7; 7 nucleotides line up with TRBD1. V lost 2 bases and J lost 4; bases outside the gene matches: 8. The V gene's germline CDR1 is MNHNY and CDR2 SVGAGI (reference sequence). The CDR3 runs 15 residues. CDR3 sequence (DNA): TGTGCCAGCAGTTACGCCCGGACAGGTCCGTACGAGCAGTACTTC. Translating gives CASSYARTGPYEQYF.

The rearrangement links TRBV18 to TRBJ2-5, with 8 nucleotides matching TRBD1. Trimming removed 5 bases from V and 4 bases from J; junction bases left unmatched: 3. The CDR3 runs to 13 residues. Per the germline V gene, CDR1 is KGHSH and CDR2 is LQKENI. The CDR3 protein is CASSSGQGETQYF. The CDR3, as DNA: TGTGCCAGCTCATCAGGACAGGGAGAGACCCAGTACTTC.

This clone was seen more than once but under ten times. This chain uses TRBV18 with TRBJ2-7; 7 bases match TRBD2. Germline values: CDR1 KGHSH, CDR2 LQKENI. This CDR3 has 13 residues. With 2 bases clipped from V and 3 bases from J, the junction kept 1 base outside the gene matches. Here the CDR3 reads CASSPSGGYEQYF. The DNA of the CDR3 is TGTGCCAGCTCACCATCGGGGGGCTACGAGCAGTACTTC.